This T cell receptor beta chain originates from a study of OX40 agonist ivuxolimab in advanced cancers. The ends lost 3 bases at V and 5 bases at J; junction bases unmatched: 5. There are 15 residues in the CDR3. Per germline, CDR1 SEHNR and CDR2 FQNEAQ (reference sequence). Profiled with immunoSEQ multiplex PCR; TCRdb holds only in-frame clones, not every one. Found here are roughly 140,000 clones, roughly 92% of them singletons; the top ten hold about 0.3%. The chain links TRBV7-9 to TRBJ2-1; 9 nucleotides align to TRBD2. The sequence was collected from an adult with an advanced solid tumor such as melanoma, head and neck, liver or kidney cancer. The input for sequencing was CD4+ or CD8+ T cells sorted from blood, taken in a trial of the OX40 agonist ivuxolimab. In nucleotides, the CDR3 is TGTGCCAGCAGCTTCGGCGGGGGGGCAGACAATGAGCAGTTCTTC. Translated: CASSFGGGADNEQFF.